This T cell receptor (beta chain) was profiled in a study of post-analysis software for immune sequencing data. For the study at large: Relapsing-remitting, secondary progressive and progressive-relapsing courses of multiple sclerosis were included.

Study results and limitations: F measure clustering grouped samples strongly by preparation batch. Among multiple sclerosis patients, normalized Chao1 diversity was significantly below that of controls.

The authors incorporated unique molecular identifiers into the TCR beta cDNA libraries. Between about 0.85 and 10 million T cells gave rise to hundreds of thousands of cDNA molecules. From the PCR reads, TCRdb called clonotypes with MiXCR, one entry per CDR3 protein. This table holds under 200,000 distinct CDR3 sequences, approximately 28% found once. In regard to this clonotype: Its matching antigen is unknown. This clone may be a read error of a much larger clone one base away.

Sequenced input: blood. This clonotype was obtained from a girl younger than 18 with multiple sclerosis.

The CDR3 DNA reads as TGTGCCAGCAGTTTCAGGACGCCCTATGGCTACACCTTC. As protein: CASSFRTPYGYTF. V and J are TRBV12-3 or TRBV12-4 and TRBJ1-2; D unresolved. Trimming pared 3 bases from V and 4 bases from J, leaving 9 bases between. This CDR3 is 13 amino acids long.